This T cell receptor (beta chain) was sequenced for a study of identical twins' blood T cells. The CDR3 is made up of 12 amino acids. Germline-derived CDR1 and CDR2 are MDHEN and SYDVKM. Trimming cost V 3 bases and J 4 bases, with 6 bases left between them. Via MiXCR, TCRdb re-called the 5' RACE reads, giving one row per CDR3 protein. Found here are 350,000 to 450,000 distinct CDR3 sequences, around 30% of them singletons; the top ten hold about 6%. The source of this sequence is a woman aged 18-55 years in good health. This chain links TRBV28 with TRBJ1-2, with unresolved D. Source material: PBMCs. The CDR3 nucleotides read TGTGCCAGCAGTTTTCTTTTCTATGGCTACACCTTC. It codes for CASSFLFYGYTF.